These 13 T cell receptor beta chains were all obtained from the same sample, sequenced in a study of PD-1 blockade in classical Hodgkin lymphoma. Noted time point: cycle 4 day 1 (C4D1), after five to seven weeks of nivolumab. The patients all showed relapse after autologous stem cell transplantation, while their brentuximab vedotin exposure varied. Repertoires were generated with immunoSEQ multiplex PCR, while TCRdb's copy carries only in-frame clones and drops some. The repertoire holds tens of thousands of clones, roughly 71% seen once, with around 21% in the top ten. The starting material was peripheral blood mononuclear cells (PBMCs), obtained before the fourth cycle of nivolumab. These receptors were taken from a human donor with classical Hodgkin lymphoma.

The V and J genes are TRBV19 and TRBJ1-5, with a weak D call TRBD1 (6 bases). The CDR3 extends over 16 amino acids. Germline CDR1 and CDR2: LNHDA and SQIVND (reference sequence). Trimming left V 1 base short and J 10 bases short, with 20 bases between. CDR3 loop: CASSIGGAGTRSPQHF. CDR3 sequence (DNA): TGTGCCAGTAGTATAGGTGGTGCCGGGACAAGATCACCCCAGCATTTT.

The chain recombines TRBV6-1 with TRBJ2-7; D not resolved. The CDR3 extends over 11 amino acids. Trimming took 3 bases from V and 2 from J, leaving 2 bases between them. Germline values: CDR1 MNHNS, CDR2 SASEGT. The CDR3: CASSDTYEQYF. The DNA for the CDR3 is TGTGCCAGCAGTGACACCTACGAGCAGTACTTC.

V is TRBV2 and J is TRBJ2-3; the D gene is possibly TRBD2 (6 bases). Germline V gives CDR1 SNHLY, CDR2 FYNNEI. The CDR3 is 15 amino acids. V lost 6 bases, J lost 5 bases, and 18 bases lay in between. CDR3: CASSLSGTGGDTQYF. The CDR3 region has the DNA TGTGCCAGCAGCCTTAGCGGAACCGGCGGAGATACGCAGTATTTT.

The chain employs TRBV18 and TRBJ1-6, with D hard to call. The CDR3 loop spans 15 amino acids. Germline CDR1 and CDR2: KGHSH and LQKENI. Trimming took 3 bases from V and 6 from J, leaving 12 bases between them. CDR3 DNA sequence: TGTGCCAGCTCACCGGTCGGGAGCCTTAATTCACCCCTCCACTTT. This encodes CASSPVGSLNSPLHF.

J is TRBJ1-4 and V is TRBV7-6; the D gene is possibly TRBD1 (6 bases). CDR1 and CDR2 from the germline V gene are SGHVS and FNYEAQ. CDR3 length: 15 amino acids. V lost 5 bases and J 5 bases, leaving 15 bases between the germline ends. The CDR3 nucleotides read TGTGCCAGCAGCCCAACACAGGGCGTCAATGAAAAACTGTTTTTT. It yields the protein CASSPTQGVNEKLFF.

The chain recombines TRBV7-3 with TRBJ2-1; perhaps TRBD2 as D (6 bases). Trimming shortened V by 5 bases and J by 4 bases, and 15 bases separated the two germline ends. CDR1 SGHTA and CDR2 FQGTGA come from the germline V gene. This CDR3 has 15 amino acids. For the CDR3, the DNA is TGTGCCAGCAGCCCTCAGGGAGGCGATTACAATGAGCAGTTCTTC. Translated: CASSPQGGDYNEQFF.

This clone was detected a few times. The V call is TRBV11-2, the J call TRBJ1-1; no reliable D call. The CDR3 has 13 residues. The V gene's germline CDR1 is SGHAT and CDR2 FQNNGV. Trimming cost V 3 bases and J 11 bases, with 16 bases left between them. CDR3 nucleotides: TGTGCCAGCAGCTTCGGCCGCGCAGCGGGGGCTTTCTTT. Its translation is CASSFGRAAGAFF. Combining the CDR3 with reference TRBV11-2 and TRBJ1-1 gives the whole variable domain EAGVAQSPRYKIIEKRQSVAFWCNPISGHATLYWYQQILGQGPKLLIQFQNNGVVDDSQLPKDRFSAERLKGVDSTLKIQPAKLEDSAVYLCASSFGRAAGAFFGQGTRLTVV.

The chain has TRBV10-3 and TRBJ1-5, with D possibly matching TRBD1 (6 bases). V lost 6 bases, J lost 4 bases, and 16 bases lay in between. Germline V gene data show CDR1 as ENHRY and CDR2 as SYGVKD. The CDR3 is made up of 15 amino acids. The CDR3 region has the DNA TGTGCCATCAGCGGGACATCTAGTTCTAATCAGCCCCAGCATTTT. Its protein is CAISGTSSSNQPQHF.

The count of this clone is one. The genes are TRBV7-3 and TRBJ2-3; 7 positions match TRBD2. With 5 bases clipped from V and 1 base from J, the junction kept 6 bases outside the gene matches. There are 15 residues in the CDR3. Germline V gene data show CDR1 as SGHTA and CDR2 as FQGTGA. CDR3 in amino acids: CASSLSGIGTDTQYF. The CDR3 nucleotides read TGTGCCAGCAGCCTAAGCGGGATCGGCACAGATACGCAGTATTTT.

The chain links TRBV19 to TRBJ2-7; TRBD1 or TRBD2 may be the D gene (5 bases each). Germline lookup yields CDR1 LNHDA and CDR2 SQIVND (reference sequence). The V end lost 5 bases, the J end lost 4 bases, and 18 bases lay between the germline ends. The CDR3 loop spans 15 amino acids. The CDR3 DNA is TGTGCCAGTAGTCCGGGACCCCTACCTCCGTACGAGCAGTACTTC. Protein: CASSPGPLPPYEQYF.

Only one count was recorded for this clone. CDR3 nucleotide sequence: TGTGCCAGCAGTGAAAGGCGGGGAGCGGGAGGGCCTCACGAGCAGTACTTC. Translating it yields CASSERRGAGGPHEQYF. The chain carries TRBV6-1 and TRBJ2-7; 10 bases align to TRBD2. Germline trimming cut 2 bases from V and 5 bases from J; bases unmatched to any gene: 12. Germline CDR1 and CDR2: MNHNS and SASEGT. This CDR3 is built from 17 residues.

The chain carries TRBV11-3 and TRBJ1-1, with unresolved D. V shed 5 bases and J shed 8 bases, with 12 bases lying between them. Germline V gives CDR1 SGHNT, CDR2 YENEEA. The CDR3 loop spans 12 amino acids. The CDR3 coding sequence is TGTGCCAGCAGCGGGGAGGGTTACGAAGCTTTCTTT. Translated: CASSGEGYEAFF.

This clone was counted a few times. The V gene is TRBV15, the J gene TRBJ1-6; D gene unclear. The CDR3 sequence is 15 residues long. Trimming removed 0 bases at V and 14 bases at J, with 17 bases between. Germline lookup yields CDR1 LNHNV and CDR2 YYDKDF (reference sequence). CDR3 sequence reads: CATSRDSTGLRTLHF. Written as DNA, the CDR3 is TGTGCCACCAGCAGAGATAGTACGGGGTTGAGGACCCTCCACTTT.